These T cell receptor beta chains were read from a single sample in a study of early T cells in non-severe SARS-CoV-2 infection. Using its own MiXCR run on the 5' RACE reads, TCRdb lists one record per CDR3 protein. The table lists around 53,000 distinct CDR3 sequences, roughly 10% of them singletons. Sequencing was performed on whole blood. The receptors were sampled from an adult who was a healthcare worker with PCR-confirmed SARS-CoV-2 infection or an uninfected control (not recorded which). Each CDR3 is given with its conserved first and last residue. Fields, in order: D gene, J gene, clone size, V gene, CDR3 DNA, CDR3 protein. D genes are given only for firm matches. Clone size is given for some rows only: seen once, a few or many times, or a class if the clone is expanded.

D: TRBD1
J: TRBJ1-1
size: .
V: TRBV20-1
DNA: TGCAGGGGGACAGGGAGCGACACTGAAGCTTTCTTT
CDR3: CRGTGSDTEAFF

D: TRBD2
J: TRBJ2-3
size: many
V: TRBV13
DNA: TGTGCCAGCAGCCCATGGGGGACTAGCGGGACAGATACGCAGTATTTT
CDR3: CASSPWGTSGTDTQYF

D: .
J: TRBJ2-3
size: few
V: TRBV6-1
DNA: TGTGCCAGCGAGGGGTGGGAGTCGGGCACAGATACGCAGTATTTT
CDR3: CASEGWESGTDTQYF

D: .
J: TRBJ2-7
size: .
V: TRBV6-2/TRBV6-3
DNA: TGTGCCAGCAAAACATATACGACCTACGAGCAGTACTTC
CDR3: CASKTYTTYEQYF

D: TRBD1
J: TRBJ2-1
size: medium-sized
V: TRBV20-1
DNA: TGCAGTGCTAGAGTCGGGACAGGGACGACAATAGAGCAGTTCTTC
CDR3: CSARVGTGTTIEQFF

D: TRBD2
J: TRBJ2-5
size: .
V: TRBV5-6
DNA: TGTGCCAGCAGCTTGTCGCGGACTAGCGGGGGGGCCCAGGAGACCCAGTACTTC
CDR3: CASSLSRTSGGAQETQYF

D: TRBD1
J: TRBJ1-2
size: few
V: TRBV11-2
DNA: TGTGCCAGCAGAACCAGGGGGCTCGGGTCCGATGGCTACACCTTC
CDR3: CASRTRGLGSDGYTF

D: .
J: TRBJ1-2
size: many
V: TRBV5-1
DNA: TGCGCCAGCAGCTTGGAAAAGGGACTCAGAAAGACTGGCTACACCTTC
CDR3: CASSLEKGLRKTGYTF

D: .
J: TRBJ2-2
size: few
V: TRBV21-1
DNA: TGTGCCAGCAGCAAAGGGGGAGGCCAACCGTTCACCGGGGAGCTGTTTTTT
CDR3: CASSKGGGQPFTGELFF

D: .
J: TRBJ1-2
size: many
V: TRBV11-2
DNA: TGTGCCAGCAGCTCGCCTCAAGGGCGGAGAATCTATGGCTACACCTTC
CDR3: CASSSPQGRRIYGYTF

D: TRBD2
J: TRBJ2-3
size: .
V: TRBV18
DNA: TGTGCCAGCTCACCACCGACTAGCGGGCCCACAGATACGCAGTATTTT
CDR3: CASSPPTSGPTDTQYF

D: .
J: TRBJ1-2
size: few
V: TRBV5-4
DNA: TGTGCCAGCAGCTTTAGACCGACAGATGGCTACACCTTC
CDR3: CASSFRPTDGYTF

D: TRBD1
J: TRBJ2-1
size: few
V: TRBV29-1
DNA: TGCAGCGCTTTAAGAGGGACAGGGGGCACTGAGCAGTTCTTC
CDR3: CSALRGTGGTEQFF

D: .
J: TRBJ1-1
size: many
V: TRBV5-1
DNA: TGCGCCAGCAGCTTGGACAGCCCAACGGACACTGAAGCTTTCTTT
CDR3: CASSLDSPTDTEAFF

D: .
J: TRBJ1-4
size: .
V: TRBV5-6
DNA: TGTGCCAGCAGCTTTACAGTCACCGGGAGTGAAAAACTGTTTTTT
CDR3: CASSFTVTGSEKLFF

D: .
J: TRBJ2-2
size: .
V: TRBV28
DNA: TGTGCCAGCAGTCAACAGGCTCCCGGGGAGCTGTTTTTT
CDR3: CASSQQAPGELFF

D: .
J: TRBJ2-3
size: few
V: TRBV7-8
DNA: TGTGCCAGCAGCTTATATCCCAGGGGCTCTAGCACAGATACGCAGTATTTT
CDR3: CASSLYPRGSSTDTQYF

D: TRBD1
J: TRBJ1-2
size: few
V: TRBV10-2
DNA: TGCGCCAGCGGGACCGGGACAGGGATCTATGGCTACACCTTC
CDR3: CASGTGTGIYGYTF

D: .
J: TRBJ2-1
size: many
V: TRBV5-1
DNA: TGCGCCAGCAGCTTGGAACCCCAGAGCTACAATGAGCAGTTCTTC
CDR3: CASSLEPQSYNEQFF

D: .
J: TRBJ1-5
size: many
V: TRBV12-3/TRBV12-4
DNA: TGTGCCAGCAGTCGCCGCGGAAGGGGAGGCCAGCCCCAGCATTTT
CDR3: CASSRRGRGGQPQHF

D: .
J: TRBJ1-2
size: many
V: TRBV29-1
DNA: TGCAGCGTCGGACAGAGCACCGATGGCTACACCTTC
CDR3: CSVGQSTDGYTF

D: TRBD2
J: TRBJ2-1
size: many
V: TRBV5-6
DNA: TGTGCCAGCAGCTGGGGACTAGCGGCCATTTACAATGAGCAGTTCTTC
CDR3: CASSWGLAAIYNEQFF

D: .
J: TRBJ1-2
size: many
V: TRBV9
DNA: TGTGCCAGCAGCGTAGCTCCATGGGGGGCCGACTATGGCTACACCTTC
CDR3: CASSVAPWGADYGYTF

D: .
J: TRBJ2-5
size: .
V: TRBV29-1
DNA: TGCAGCGTTGAGCGACGGGGAGAGACCCAGTACTTC
CDR3: CSVERRGETQYF

D: .
J: TRBJ2-7
size: few
V: TRBV18
DNA: TGTGCCAGCTCACCCTCTGCTCCGTTGGGGGAGCAGTACTTC
CDR3: CASSPSAPLGEQYF

D: TRBD1
J: TRBJ1-6
size: .
V: TRBV6-6
DNA: TGTGCCAGCAGACCAGACAGGGGGAATAATTCACCCCTCCACTTT
CDR3: CASRPDRGNNSPLHF

D: .
J: TRBJ2-2
size: few
V: TRBV30
DNA: TGTGCCTGGAACTTTCGGGTGAACACCGGGGAGCTGTTTTTT
CDR3: CAWNFRVNTGELFF

D: .
J: TRBJ2-7
size: .
V: TRBV7-2
DNA: TGTGCCAGCAGCTTAGGGGGGAAGCAGTACTTC
CDR3: CASSLGGKQYF

D: .
J: TRBJ2-7
size: .
V: TRBV11-1
DNA: TGTGCCAGCAGCTTAGTAAGGGGAGGCTTCTCCTACGAGCAGTACTTC
CDR3: CASSLVRGGFSYEQYF

D: .
J: TRBJ2-1
size: few
V: TRBV29-1
DNA: TGCAGCTTTGACCTTCGATCGGGCAATGAGCAGTTCTTC
CDR3: CSFDLRSGNEQFF

D: TRBD1
J: TRBJ1-4
size: .
V: TRBV11-2
DNA: TGTGCCAGCAGCTTAGTGGACAGGGGGGGAAAACTGTTTTTT
CDR3: CASSLVDRGGKLFF

D: .
J: TRBJ2-7
size: .
V: TRBV29-1
DNA: TGCAGCGGTAGGGAGGCCTACGAGCAGTACTTC
CDR3: CSGREAYEQYF

D: .
J: TRBJ2-5
size: .
V: TRBV5-5
DNA: TGTGCCAGCAGCTTGCGACGGGACCAAGAGACCCAGTACTTC
CDR3: CASSLRRDQETQYF

D: TRBD1
J: TRBJ2-2
size: few
V: TRBV28
DNA: TGTGCCAGCAGTAAAAAGACAGGGGGCTGGAACACCGGGGAGCTGTTTTTT
CDR3: CASSKKTGGWNTGELFF

D: TRBD2
J: TRBJ2-7
size: medium-sized
V: TRBV29-1
DNA: TGCAGCGTGGGACTAGCGGGAGGAATCGAGCAGTACTTC
CDR3: CSVGLAGGIEQYF

D: .
J: TRBJ1-5
size: .
V: TRBV24-1
DNA: TGTGCCACCAGTGACCCCGGGCGGGGTAACAATCAGCCCCAGCATTTT
CDR3: CATSDPGRGNNQPQHF

D: TRBD1
J: TRBJ1-5
size: .
V: TRBV7-9
DNA: TGTGCCAGCAGCTTAGCGGGGACAGGGAATCAGCCCCAGCATTTT
CDR3: CASSLAGTGNQPQHF

D: TRBD2
J: TRBJ2-3
size: few
V: TRBV19
DNA: TGTGCCAGTCGGACTAGCGTTCAGCTCACAGATACGCAGTATTTT
CDR3: CASRTSVQLTDTQYF

D: .
J: TRBJ1-1
size: many
V: TRBV5-5
DNA: TGTGCCAGCAGCTTAAATGAGCTTGAAGCTTTCTTT
CDR3: CASSLNELEAFF

D: .
J: TRBJ1-1
size: many
V: TRBV20-1
DNA: TGCAGTGCTAGAGATCATGTGAACTTGGGCACTGAAGCTTTCTTT
CDR3: CSARDHVNLGTEAFF

D: .
J: TRBJ2-7
size: .
V: TRBV5-1
DNA: TGCGCCAGCACCATGGAAGGGGGAAGCTACGAGCAGTACTTC
CDR3: CASTMEGGSYEQYF

D: TRBD1
J: TRBJ2-3
size: .
V: TRBV7-9
DNA: TGTGCCAGCAGCTTTACAGGGGCGAGGGATGATACGCAGTATTTT
CDR3: CASSFTGARDDTQYF

D: .
J: TRBJ1-5
size: .
V: TRBV7-6
DNA: TGTGCCAGCAGCTTCCGCAGCAATCAGCCCCAGCATTTT
CDR3: CASSFRSNQPQHF

D: .
J: TRBJ2-6
size: few
V: TRBV29-1
DNA: TGCAGCGCCGAAAGCCGGGACATACTCTCTGGGGCCAACGTCCTGACTTTC
CDR3: CSAESRDILSGANVLTF

D: TRBD2
J: TRBJ2-3
size: medium-sized
V: TRBV28
DNA: TGTGCCAGCACTTGGACTAGCGGGGGTGTGGATACGCAGTATTTT
CDR3: CASTWTSGGVDTQYF

D: TRBD2
J: TRBJ2-1
size: many
V: TRBV7-2
DNA: TGTGCCAGCAGGCCGACTAGCGGGAGGAACGATGAGCAGTTCTTC
CDR3: CASRPTSGRNDEQFF

D: .
J: TRBJ1-1
size: many
V: TRBV10-3
DNA: TGTGCCATCAGTGAGTCCCAGGATTTGAACACTGAAGCTTTCTTT
CDR3: CAISESQDLNTEAFF

D: .
J: TRBJ2-3
size: medium-sized
V: TRBV24-1
DNA: TGTGCCACCAGTGACCCCGACCCAGCTCGCACAGATACGCAGTATTTT
CDR3: CATSDPDPARTDTQYF

D: .
J: TRBJ1-1
size: many
V: TRBV10-3
DNA: TGTGCCACCGGACAATTGAACACTGAAGCTTTCTTT
CDR3: CATGQLNTEAFF

D: .
J: TRBJ2-2
size: .
V: TRBV27
DNA: TGTGCCAGCAGCCTGGGTCTTGTGGGGGTCGGGGAGCTGTTTTTT
CDR3: CASSLGLVGVGELFF

D: .
J: TRBJ2-7
size: .
V: TRBV6-6
DNA: TGTGCCAGCAGTCCCGAGAGGGGATGGAGAGAGCAGTACTTC
CDR3: CASSPERGWREQYF

D: TRBD1
J: TRBJ1-1
size: .
V: TRBV28
DNA: TGTGCCAGCAGTATTGGGACAGGGGCCCTAGGGACTGAAGCTTTCTTT
CDR3: CASSIGTGALGTEAFF